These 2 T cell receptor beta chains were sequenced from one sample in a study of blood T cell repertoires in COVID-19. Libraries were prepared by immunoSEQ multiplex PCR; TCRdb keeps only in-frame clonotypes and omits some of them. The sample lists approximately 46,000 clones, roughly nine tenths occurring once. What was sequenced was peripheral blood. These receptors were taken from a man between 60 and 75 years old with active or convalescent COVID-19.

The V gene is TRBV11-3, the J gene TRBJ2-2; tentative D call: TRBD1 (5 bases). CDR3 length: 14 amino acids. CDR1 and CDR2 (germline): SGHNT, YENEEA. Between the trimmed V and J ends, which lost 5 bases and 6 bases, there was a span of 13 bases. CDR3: CASSPGHSAGELFF. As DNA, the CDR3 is TGTGCCAGCAGCCCTGGACATTCCGCCGGGGAGCTGTTTTTT.

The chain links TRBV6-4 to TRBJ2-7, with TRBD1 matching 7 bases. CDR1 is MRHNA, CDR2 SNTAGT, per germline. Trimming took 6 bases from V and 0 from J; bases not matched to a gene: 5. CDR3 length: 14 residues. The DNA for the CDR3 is TGTGCCAGCAGCGATAGGGACAGCTCCTACGAGCAGTACTTC. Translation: CASSDRDSSYEQYF.